A selection of T cell receptor beta chains follows, all from one sample in a study of OX40 agonist ivuxolimab in advanced cancers. Libraries were prepared by immunoSEQ multiplex PCR; TCRdb keeps only in-frame clonotypes and omits some of them. The table includes some 50,000 clones, under 90% detected once. This specimen consisted of CD4+ or CD8+ T cells sorted from blood, obtained in a trial of the OX40 agonist ivuxolimab. These receptors came from an adult with an advanced solid tumor such as melanoma, head and neck, liver or kidney cancer. CDR3s include the opening cysteine and the closing phenylalanine or tryptophan. A D gene is named only where the DNA matches it firmly. Clone size, where shown, is once, few, many, or a class for clones that have expanded.

size: few; V: TRBV6-1; D: TRBD1; J: TRBJ2-3; DNA: TGTGCCAGCAGTGACCTACAGGGGACCACAGATACGCAGTATTTT; CDR3: CASSDLQGTTDTQYF
size: .; V: TRBV7-3; D: .; J: TRBJ2-3; DNA: TGTGCCAGCAGCCCAGACGGTAGGATTGGAGATACGCAGTATTTT; CDR3: CASSPDGRIGDTQYF
size: .; V: TRBV7-9; D: TRBD2; J: TRBJ2-2; DNA: TGTGCCAGCAGCGAGGAGCGGGAGCGGACCGGGGAGCTGTTTTTT; CDR3: CASSEERERTGELFF
size: .; V: TRBV4-1; D: TRBD2; J: TRBJ2-1; DNA: TGCGCCAGCAGCCAAGTGATACTAGCGGCTGATTCTGATTACAATGAGCAGTTCTTC; CDR3: CASSQVILAADSDYNEQFF
size: .; V: TRBV23-1; D: .; J: TRBJ2-7; DNA: TGCGCCAGCAGTCAATCGCAGGGACACGATACCTACGAGCAGTACTTC; CDR3: CASSQSQGHDTYEQYF
size: .; V: TRBV28; D: .; J: TRBJ1-4; DNA: TGTGCCAGCAGTTTTTCTCAGAAACTTTGGGAAAAACTGTTTTTT; CDR3: CASSFSQKLWEKLFF
size: .; V: TRBV10-3; D: TRBD2; J: TRBJ2-7; DNA: TGTGCCATCGGCCCACAGGGGGTTTCAACTAGCGGGAGTTACGAGCAGTACTTC; CDR3: CAIGPQGVSTSGSYEQYF
size: .; V: TRBV5-6; D: .; J: TRBJ1-1; DNA: TGTGCCAGCACCCTCGGGACCGTGAACACTGAAGCTTTCTTT; CDR3: CASTLGTVNTEAFF
size: .; V: TRBV28; D: .; J: TRBJ2-5; DNA: TGTGCCAGCACAGGGTATTCGACCCAGTACTTC; CDR3: CASTGYSTQYF
size: .; V: TRBV28; D: TRBD1; J: TRBJ2-4; DNA: TGTGCCAGCAGCGAGTTTGGACAGGGGTTAGCCAAAAACATTCAGTACTTC; CDR3: CASSEFGQGLAKNIQYF
size: once; V: TRBV7-3; D: .; J: TRBJ2-3; DNA: TGTGCCAGCAGCTTGTCGGCTAGCACAGATACGCAGTATTTT; CDR3: CASSLSASTDTQYF
size: .; V: TRBV5-6; D: .; J: TRBJ2-2; DNA: TGTGCCAGCAGCTTTGAGGTGGGGGAGCTGTTTTTT; CDR3: CASSFEVGELFF
size: .; V: TRBV18; D: .; J: TRBJ1-1; DNA: TGTGCCAGCTCACCACCCGAGGGGATAAGGACTGAAGCTTTCTTT; CDR3: CASSPPEGIRTEAFF
size: .; V: TRBV2; D: .; J: TRBJ1-5; DNA: TGTGCCAGCAGTTCCAGAGGGGGCAATCAGCCCCAGCATTTT; CDR3: CASSSRGGNQPQHF
size: .; V: TRBV6-6; D: .; J: TRBJ1-1; DNA: TGTGCCAGCAGCTTCGCACAGGGAGGACCTGAAGCTTTCTTT; CDR3: CASSFAQGGPEAFF
size: .; V: TRBV4-1; D: .; J: TRBJ2-1; DNA: TGCGCCAGCAGCCAAGAGGGACTGCACAATGAGCAGTTCTTC; CDR3: CASSQEGLHNEQFF
size: .; V: TRBV27; D: TRBD2; J: TRBJ2-7; DNA: TGTGCCAGCAGTTTTGGAGCGGGAGGTACCTACGAGCAGTACTTC; CDR3: CASSFGAGGTYEQYF
size: .; V: TRBV5-1; D: TRBD2; J: TRBJ2-5; DNA: TGCGCCAGCAGCCCACGAGCGGGAGGCGAGACCCAGTACTTC; CDR3: CASSPRAGGETQYF
size: .; V: TRBV4-1; D: .; J: TRBJ2-3; DNA: TGCGCCAGCAGCCGCGGAACAGGACCCAGCACAGATACGCAGTATTTT; CDR3: CASSRGTGPSTDTQYF
size: .; V: TRBV28; D: .; J: TRBJ1-5; DNA: TGTGCCAGCAGCCACCCCGATCAGCCCCAGCATTTT; CDR3: CASSHPDQPQHF
size: .; V: TRBV27; D: TRBD1; J: TRBJ2-3; DNA: TGTGCCAGCAGTTTGCGGGGACAGGGTGTTACGCAGTATTTT; CDR3: CASSLRGQGVTQYF
size: .; V: TRBV7-2; D: .; J: TRBJ2-3; DNA: TGTGCCAGCAGCGGCCCCGGAGCTTCTCAAGATACGCAGTATTTT; CDR3: CASSGPGASQDTQYF
size: few; V: TRBV19; D: .; J: TRBJ1-5; DNA: TGTGCCAGTAGCTGGATGAGCAATCAGCCCCAGCATTTT; CDR3: CASSWMSNQPQHF
size: .; V: TRBV7-8; D: .; J: TRBJ2-7; DNA: TGTGCCAGCAGCTTAATTGTAGGCGACTACGAGCAGTACTTC; CDR3: CASSLIVGDYEQYF
size: .; V: TRBV6-1; D: .; J: TRBJ2-7; DNA: TGTGCCAGCAGTGCCACAGGCCACGAGCAGTACTTC; CDR3: CASSATGHEQYF
size: once; V: TRBV11-2; D: .; J: TRBJ1-1; DNA: TGTGCCAGCAGCTTCATGGGGACTGAGAACACTGAAGCTTTCTTT; CDR3: CASSFMGTENTEAFF
size: .; V: TRBV9; D: TRBD1; J: TRBJ2-7; DNA: TGTGCCAGCAGCACCCGGGACAGGGGGTCCCACGAGCAGTACTTC; CDR3: CASSTRDRGSHEQYF
size: .; V: TRBV4-2; D: .; J: TRBJ2-3; DNA: TGTGCCAGCAGCCAAGATGTCCCAGATACGCAGTATTTT; CDR3: CASSQDVPDTQYF
size: once; V: TRBV6-6; D: TRBD1; J: TRBJ2-1; DNA: TGTGCCAGCAGTTACAGCACCAACAGGGGCAATGAGCAGTTCTTC; CDR3: CASSYSTNRGNEQFF
size: .; V: TRBV6-5; D: .; J: TRBJ2-7; DNA: TGTGCCAGCAGTGGCCTAAGTCTCCACGAGCAGTACTTC; CDR3: CASSGLSLHEQYF
size: .; V: TRBV19; D: .; J: TRBJ1-1; DNA: TGTGCCAGTAGTATAGGAACGGAGGAAGGCACTGAAGCTTTCTTT; CDR3: CASSIGTEEGTEAFF
size: .; V: TRBV4-2; D: TRBD2; J: TRBJ2-1; DNA: TGTGCCAGCAGCCAACGCTGGGTAGCGGGAATAGGTGAGCAGTTCTTC; CDR3: CASSQRWVAGIGEQFF
size: few; V: TRBV7-9; D: .; J: TRBJ1-3; DNA: TGTGCCAGCAGCCCCGAGCGCTCTGGAAACACCATATATTTT; CDR3: CASSPERSGNTIYF
size: .; V: TRBV5-1; D: .; J: TRBJ2-7; DNA: TGCGCCAGCAGTGGGAGAAACTACGAGCAGTACTTC; CDR3: CASSGRNYEQYF
size: .; V: TRBV7-9; D: .; J: TRBJ1-4; DNA: TGTGCCAGCAGCTTTGTGGGGAGTCTTACTAATGAAAAACTGTTTTTT; CDR3: CASSFVGSLTNEKLFF
size: .; V: TRBV4-2; D: .; J: TRBJ1-2; DNA: TGTGCCAGCAGCCAAGGTGGGGCCAGGGGCCATGGCTACACCTTC; CDR3: CASSQGGARGHGYTF
size: few; V: TRBV30; D: .; J: TRBJ1-1; DNA: TGTGCCTGGAGTGTAGCACTCTGGTCCCCTGAAGCTTTCTTT; CDR3: CAWSVALWSPEAFF
size: .; V: TRBV28; D: .; J: TRBJ2-7; DNA: TGTGCCAGCAGCTCTCCGCCGACAGGTTCCTACGAGCAGTACTTC; CDR3: CASSSPPTGSYEQYF
size: few; V: TRBV28; D: .; J: TRBJ1-1; DNA: TGTGCCAGCAGTCTAGGCAGGCTCCGAGCTTTCTTT; CDR3: CASSLGRLRAFF
size: .; V: TRBV19; D: .; J: TRBJ2-7; DNA: TGTGCCAGTAGTATAGATAAGGCGAGAGCCTACGAGCAGTACTTC; CDR3: CASSIDKARAYEQYF
size: .; V: TRBV4-2; D: .; J: TRBJ2-3; DNA: TGTGCCAGCAGCCCCTCATCGGGACTCCTTTTCACAGATACGCAGTATTTT; CDR3: CASSPSSGLLFTDTQYF
size: .; V: TRBV18; D: .; J: TRBJ2-7; DNA: TGTGCCAGCTCACCTTCGCGGCAGGGAGACGGCGAGCAGTACTTC; CDR3: CASSPSRQGDGEQYF
size: once; V: TRBV4-3; D: .; J: TRBJ1-4; DNA: TGCGCCAGCAGCCAAGAGGGGCAGGCTAATGAAAAACTGTTTTTT; CDR3: CASSQEGQANEKLFF
size: .; V: TRBV19; D: .; J: TRBJ2-3; DNA: TGTGCCAGTAGTAACCGGGACCGAGTCACAGATACGCAGTATTTT; CDR3: CASSNRDRVTDTQYF
size: .; V: TRBV28; D: TRBD1; J: TRBJ1-4; DNA: TGTGCCAGCAGTCCCGGGGACAGGCCCTCCGAAAAACTGTTTTTT; CDR3: CASSPGDRPSEKLFF
size: .; V: TRBV2; D: TRBD1; J: TRBJ1-2; DNA: TGTGCCAGCAGGGAAACAGGGGTTTCGGACTATGGCTACACCTTC; CDR3: CASRETGVSDYGYTF
size: .; V: TRBV2; D: .; J: TRBJ2-7; DNA: TGTGCCAGCAGCGAAAAAGCTCACTCCTACGAGCAGTACTTC; CDR3: CASSEKAHSYEQYF
size: .; V: TRBV5-4; D: .; J: TRBJ2-7; DNA: TGTGCCAGCAGCATCCAAGGGCGCGGGTTAGGCGAGCAGTACTTC; CDR3: CASSIQGRGLGEQYF
size: few; V: TRBV30; D: TRBD1; J: TRBJ1-3; DNA: TGTGCCTGGTCTCCGGGACACAGGGGGACAGGAAACACCATATATTTT; CDR3: CAWSPGHRGTGNTIYF
size: once; V: TRBV6-5; D: TRBD2; J: TRBJ2-7; DNA: TGTGCCAGCAGTTATCAGACTAGCGGAACCTACGAGCAGTACTTC; CDR3: CASSYQTSGTYEQYF